This T cell receptor beta chain appears in the sequencing data of a study of cytomegalovirus exposure and HLA in healthy donors. Whole-study results and caveats: A classifier reportedly called cytomegalovirus status with high sensitivity and specificity.

About this clone itself: The antigen is undetermined.

This CDR3 is built from 16 residues. V lost 2 bases and J lost 7; bases outside the gene matches: 13. Germline values: CDR1 MNHNS, CDR2 SASEGT. Data came from immunoSEQ multiplex PCR; TCRdb stores just in-frame clones and leaves some out. The sample lists tens of thousands of clones; about 94% were seen once. The sequencing sample was made of PBMCs. The V and J genes are TRBV6-1 and TRBJ2-7, with 8 bases matching TRBD2. The clonotype comes from a man aged 18 to 30 in good health and CMV-seropositive. CDR3 loop: CASSEYVESGSYEQYF. As DNA, the CDR3 is TGTGCCAGCAGTGAATATGTGGAGAGCGGGAGTTATGAGCAGTACTTC.